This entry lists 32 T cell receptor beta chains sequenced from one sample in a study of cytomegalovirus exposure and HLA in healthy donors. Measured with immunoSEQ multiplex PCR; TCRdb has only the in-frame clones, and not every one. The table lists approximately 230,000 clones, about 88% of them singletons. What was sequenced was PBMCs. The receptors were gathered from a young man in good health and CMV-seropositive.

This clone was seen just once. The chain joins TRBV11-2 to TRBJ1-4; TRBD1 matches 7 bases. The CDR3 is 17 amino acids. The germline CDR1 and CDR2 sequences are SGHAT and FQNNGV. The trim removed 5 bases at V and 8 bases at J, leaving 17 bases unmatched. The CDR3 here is CASSQSSPGTDPEKLFF. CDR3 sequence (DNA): TGTGCCAGCAGCCAAAGCTCCCCGGGGACAGACCCCGAAAAACTGTTTTTT.

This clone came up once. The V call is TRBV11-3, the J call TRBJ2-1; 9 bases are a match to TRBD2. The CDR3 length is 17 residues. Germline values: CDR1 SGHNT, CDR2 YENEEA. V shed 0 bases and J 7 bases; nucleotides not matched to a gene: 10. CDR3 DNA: TGTGCCAGCAGCTTAGATGTGGCGCGGGAGGGCCCGAATGAGCAGTTCTTC. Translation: CASSLDVAREGPNEQFF.

The CDR3 spells CASSSTQGIGYTF. CDR3 DNA sequence: TGCGCCAGCAGCTCGACACAGGGTATCGGCTACACCTTC. This chain joins TRBV5-1 and TRBJ1-2; a weak D match, TRBD1 (6 bases). The CDR3 is 13 amino acids. The V gene's germline CDR1 is SGHRS and CDR2 YFSETQ. V was trimmed by 3 bases and J by 8 bases, leaving 14 bases between them.

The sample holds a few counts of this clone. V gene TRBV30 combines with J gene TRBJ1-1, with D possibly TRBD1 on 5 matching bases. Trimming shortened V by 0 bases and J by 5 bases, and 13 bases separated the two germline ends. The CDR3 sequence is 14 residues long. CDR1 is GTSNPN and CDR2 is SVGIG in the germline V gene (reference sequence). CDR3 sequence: CAWSVGGSLTEAFF. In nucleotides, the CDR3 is TGTGCCTGGAGTGTCGGGGGTAGTTTAACTGAAGCTTTCTTT.

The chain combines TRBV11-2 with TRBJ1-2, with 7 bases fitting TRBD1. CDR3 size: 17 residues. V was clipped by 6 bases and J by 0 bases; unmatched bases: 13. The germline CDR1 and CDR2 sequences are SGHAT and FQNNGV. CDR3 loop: CASRKDGKGTANYGYTF. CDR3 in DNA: TGTGCCAGCAGAAAGGACGGGAAGGGGACAGCTAACTATGGCTACACCTTC.

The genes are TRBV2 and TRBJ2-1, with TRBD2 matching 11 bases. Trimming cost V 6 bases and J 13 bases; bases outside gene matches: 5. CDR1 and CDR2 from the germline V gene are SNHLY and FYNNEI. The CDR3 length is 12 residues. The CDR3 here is CASRGLAEYQFF. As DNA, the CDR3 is TGTGCCAGCAGGGGACTAGCGGAATATCAGTTCTTC.

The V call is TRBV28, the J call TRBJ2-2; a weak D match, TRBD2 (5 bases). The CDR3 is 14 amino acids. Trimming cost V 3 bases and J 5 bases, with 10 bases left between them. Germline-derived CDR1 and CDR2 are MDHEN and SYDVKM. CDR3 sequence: CASSLRRGTGELFF. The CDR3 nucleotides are TGTGCCAGCAGTTTGCGACGGGGTACCGGGGAGCTGTTTTTT.

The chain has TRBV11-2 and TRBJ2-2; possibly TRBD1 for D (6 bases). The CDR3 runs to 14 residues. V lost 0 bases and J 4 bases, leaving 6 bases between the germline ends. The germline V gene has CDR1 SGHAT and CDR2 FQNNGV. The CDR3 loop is CASSLDRGTGELFF. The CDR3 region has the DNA TGTGCCAGCAGCTTAGACAGGGGCACCGGGGAGCTGTTTTTT.

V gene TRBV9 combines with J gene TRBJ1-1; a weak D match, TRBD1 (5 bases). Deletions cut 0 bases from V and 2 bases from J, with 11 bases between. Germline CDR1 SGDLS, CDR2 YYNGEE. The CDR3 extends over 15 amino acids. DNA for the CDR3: TGTGCCAGCAGCGTAGCTGGAGGGGTCAACACTGAAGCTTTCTTT. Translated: CASSVAGGVNTEAFF.

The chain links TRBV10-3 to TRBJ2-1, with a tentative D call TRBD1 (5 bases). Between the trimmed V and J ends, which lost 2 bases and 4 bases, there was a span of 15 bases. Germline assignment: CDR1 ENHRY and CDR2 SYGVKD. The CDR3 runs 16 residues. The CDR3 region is CAISEVSRGHYNEQFF. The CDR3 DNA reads TGTGCCATCAGTGAGGTCTCAAGGGGCCATTACAATGAGCAGTTCTTC.

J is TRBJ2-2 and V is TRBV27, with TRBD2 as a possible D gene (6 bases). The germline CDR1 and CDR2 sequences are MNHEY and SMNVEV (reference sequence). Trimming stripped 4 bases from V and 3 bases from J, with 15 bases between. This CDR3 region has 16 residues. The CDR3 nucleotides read TGTGCCAGCAGTTCGGTCTGGCGGGACGACACCGGGGAGCTGTTTTTT. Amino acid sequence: CASSSVWRDDTGELFF.

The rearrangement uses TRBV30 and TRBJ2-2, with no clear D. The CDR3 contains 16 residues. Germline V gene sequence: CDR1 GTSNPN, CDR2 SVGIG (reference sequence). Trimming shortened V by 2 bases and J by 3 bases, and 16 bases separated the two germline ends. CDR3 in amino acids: CAWSTGEEIYTGELFF. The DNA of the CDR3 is TGTGCCTGGAGTACCGGAGAGGAGATTTACACCGGGGAGCTGTTTTTT.

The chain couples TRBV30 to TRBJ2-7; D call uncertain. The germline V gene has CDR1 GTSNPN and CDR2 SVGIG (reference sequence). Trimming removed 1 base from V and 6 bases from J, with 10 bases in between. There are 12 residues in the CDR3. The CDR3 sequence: CAWSASGFEQYF. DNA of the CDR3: TGTGCCTGGAGTGCCTCCGGGTTCGAGCAGTACTTC.

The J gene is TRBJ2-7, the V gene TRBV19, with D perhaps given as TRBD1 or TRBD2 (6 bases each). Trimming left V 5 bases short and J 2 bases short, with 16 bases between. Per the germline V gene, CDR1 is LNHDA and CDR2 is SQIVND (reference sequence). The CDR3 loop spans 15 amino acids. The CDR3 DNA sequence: TGTGCCAGTAGTGCAGGGGCTGGGGGGCCCTACGAGCAGTACTTC. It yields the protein CASSAGAGGPYEQYF.

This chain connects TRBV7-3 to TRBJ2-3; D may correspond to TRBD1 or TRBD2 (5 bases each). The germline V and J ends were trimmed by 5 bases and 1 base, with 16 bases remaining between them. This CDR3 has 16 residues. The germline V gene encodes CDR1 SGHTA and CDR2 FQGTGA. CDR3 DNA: TGTGCCAGCAGCAGGGGACCCTCGGTGGGCACAGATACGCAGTATTTT. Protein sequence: CASSRGPSVGTDTQYF.

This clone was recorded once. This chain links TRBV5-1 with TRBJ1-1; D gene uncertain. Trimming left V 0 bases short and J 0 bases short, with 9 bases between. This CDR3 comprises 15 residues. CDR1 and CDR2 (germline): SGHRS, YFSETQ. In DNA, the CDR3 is TGCGCCAGCAGCTTGGTCGACGGCATGAACACTGAAGCTTTCTTT. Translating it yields CASSLVDGMNTEAFF.

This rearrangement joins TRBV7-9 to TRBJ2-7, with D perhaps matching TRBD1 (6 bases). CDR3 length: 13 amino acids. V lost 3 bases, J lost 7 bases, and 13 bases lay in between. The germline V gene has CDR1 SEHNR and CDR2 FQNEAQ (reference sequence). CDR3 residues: CASSFARGREQYF. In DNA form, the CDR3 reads TGTGCCAGCAGCTTCGCCAGGGGCCGGGAGCAGTACTTC.

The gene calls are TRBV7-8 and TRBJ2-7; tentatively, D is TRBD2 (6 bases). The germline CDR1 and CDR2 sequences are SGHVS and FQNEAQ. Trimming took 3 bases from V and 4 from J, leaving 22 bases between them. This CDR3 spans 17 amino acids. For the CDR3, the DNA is TGTGCCAGCAGCTTTGGTGTCGGTGGGAGGAGTCTTTACGAGCAGTACTTC. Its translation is CASSFGVGGRSLYEQYF. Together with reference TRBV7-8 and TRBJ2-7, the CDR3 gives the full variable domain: GAGVSQSPRYKVAKRGQDVALRCDPISGHVSLFWYQQALGQGPEFLTYFQNEAQLDKSGLPSDRFFAERPEGSVSTLKIQRTQQEDSAVYLCASSFGVGGRSLYEQYFGPGTRLTVT.

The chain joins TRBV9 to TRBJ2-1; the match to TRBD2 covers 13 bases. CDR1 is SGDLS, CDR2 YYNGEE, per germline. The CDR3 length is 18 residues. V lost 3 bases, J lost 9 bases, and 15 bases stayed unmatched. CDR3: CASSARGGTSGMGGEQFF. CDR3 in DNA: TGTGCCAGCAGCGCCCGAGGCGGGACTAGCGGGATGGGAGGTGAGCAGTTCTTC.

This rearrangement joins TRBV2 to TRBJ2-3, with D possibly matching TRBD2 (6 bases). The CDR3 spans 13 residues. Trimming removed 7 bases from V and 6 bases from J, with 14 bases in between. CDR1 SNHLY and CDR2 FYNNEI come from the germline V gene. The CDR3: CASKWSGADTQYF. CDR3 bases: TGTGCCAGCAAATGGTCGGGAGCTGATACGCAGTATTTT.

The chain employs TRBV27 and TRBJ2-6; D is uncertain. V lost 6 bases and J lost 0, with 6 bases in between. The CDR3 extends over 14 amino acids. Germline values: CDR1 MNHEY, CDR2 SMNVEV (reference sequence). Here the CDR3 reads CASRSHSGANVLTF. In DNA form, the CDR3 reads TGTGCCAGCAGGTCCCACTCTGGGGCCAACGTCCTGACTTTC.

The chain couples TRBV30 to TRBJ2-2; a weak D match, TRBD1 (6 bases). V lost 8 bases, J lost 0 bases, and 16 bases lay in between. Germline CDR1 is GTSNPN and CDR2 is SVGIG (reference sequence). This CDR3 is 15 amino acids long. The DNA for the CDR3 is TGTGCCGGGCCGGGACACCGACCGAACACCGGGGAGCTGTTTTTT. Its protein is CAGPGHRPNTGELFF.

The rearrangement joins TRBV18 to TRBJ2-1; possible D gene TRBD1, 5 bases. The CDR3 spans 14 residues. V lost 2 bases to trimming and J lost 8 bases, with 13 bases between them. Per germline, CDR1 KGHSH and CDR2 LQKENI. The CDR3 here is CASSPSQMTDEQFF. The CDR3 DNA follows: TGTGCCAGCTCACCATCCCAGATGACAGATGAGCAGTTCTTC.

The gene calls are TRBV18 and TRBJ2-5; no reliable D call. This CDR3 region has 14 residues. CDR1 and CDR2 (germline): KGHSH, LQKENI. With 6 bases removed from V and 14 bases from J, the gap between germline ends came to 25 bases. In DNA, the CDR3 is TGTGCCAGCTCGCCTCTAGATTACAAGAGCCCCGGTTACTTC. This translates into CASSPLDYKSPGYF.

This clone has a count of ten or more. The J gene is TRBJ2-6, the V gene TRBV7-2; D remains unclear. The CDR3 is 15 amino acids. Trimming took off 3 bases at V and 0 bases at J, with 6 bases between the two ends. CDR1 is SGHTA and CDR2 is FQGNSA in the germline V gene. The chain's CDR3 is CASSLGASGANVLTF. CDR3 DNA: TGTGCCAGCAGCTTGGGCGCCTCTGGGGCCAACGTCCTGACTTTC.

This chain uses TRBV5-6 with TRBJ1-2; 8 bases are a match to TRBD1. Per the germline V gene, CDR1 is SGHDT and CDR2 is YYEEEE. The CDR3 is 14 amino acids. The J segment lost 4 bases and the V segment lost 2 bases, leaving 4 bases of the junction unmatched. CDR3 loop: CASSLKTGAYGYTF. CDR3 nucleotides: TGTGCCAGCAGCTTAAAGACAGGGGCCTATGGCTACACCTTC.

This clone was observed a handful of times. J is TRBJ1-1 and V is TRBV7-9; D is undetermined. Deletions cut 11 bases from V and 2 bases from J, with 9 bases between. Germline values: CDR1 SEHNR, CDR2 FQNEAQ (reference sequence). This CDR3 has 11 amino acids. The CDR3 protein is CAGTTNTEAFF. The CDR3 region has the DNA TGTGCCGGCACAACCAACACTGAAGCTTTCTTT.

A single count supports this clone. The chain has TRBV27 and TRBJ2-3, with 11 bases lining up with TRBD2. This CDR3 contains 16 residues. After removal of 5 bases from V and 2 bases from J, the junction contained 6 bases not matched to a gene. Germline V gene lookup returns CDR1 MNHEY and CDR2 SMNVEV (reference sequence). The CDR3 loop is CASSLLAGGFTDTQYF. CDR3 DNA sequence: TGTGCCAGCAGTCTTCTAGCGGGAGGCTTCACAGATACGCAGTATTTT.

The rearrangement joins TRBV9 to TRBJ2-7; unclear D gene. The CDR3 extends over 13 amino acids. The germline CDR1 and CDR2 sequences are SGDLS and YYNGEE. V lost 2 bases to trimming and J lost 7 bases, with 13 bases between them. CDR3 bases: TGTGCCAGCAGCGTGGGGTCAGACGAAGAGCAGTACTTC. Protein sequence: CASSVGSDEEQYF.

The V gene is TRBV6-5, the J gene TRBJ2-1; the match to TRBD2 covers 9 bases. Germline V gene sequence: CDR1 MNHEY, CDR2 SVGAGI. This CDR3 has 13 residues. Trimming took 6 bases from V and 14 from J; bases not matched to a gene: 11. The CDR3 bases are TGTGCCAGCAGGGCTAGCGGGACCGTCCTGGAGTTCTTC. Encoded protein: CASRASGTVLEFF.

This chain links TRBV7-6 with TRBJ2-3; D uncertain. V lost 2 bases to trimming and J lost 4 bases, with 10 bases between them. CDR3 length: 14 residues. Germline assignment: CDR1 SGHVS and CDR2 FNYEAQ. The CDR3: CASSLSPQPDTQYF. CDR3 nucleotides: TGTGCCAGCAGCTTAAGCCCTCAGCCAGATACGCAGTATTTT.

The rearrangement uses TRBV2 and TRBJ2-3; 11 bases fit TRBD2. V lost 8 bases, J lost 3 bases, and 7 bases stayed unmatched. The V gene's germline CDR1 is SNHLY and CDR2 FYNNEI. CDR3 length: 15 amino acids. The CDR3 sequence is CASALRTSGTDTQYF. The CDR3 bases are TGTGCCAGCGCACTACGGACTAGCGGGACAGATACGCAGTATTTT.